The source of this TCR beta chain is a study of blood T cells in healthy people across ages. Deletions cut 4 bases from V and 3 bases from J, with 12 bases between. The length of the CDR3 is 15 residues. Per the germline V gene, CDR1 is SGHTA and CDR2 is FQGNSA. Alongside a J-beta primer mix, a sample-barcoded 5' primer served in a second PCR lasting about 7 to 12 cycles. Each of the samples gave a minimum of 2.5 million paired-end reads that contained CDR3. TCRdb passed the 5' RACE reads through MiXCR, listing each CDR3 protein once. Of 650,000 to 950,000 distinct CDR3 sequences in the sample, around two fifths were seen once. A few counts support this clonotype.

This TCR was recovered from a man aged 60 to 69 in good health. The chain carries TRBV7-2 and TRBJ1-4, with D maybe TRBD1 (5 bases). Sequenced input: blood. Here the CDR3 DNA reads TGTGCCAGCAGCTCGGGGGTCGGAGCTAATGAAAAACTGTTTTTT. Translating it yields CASSSGVGANEKLFF.